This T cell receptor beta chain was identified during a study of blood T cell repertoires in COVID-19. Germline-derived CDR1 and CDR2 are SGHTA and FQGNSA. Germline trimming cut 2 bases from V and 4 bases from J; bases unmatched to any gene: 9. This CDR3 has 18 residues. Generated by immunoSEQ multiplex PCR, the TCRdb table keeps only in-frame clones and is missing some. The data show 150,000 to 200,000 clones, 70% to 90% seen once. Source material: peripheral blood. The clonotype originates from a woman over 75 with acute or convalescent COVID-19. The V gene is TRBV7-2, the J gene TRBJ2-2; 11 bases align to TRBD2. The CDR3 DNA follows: TGTGCCAGCAGCTTATGGGGGATTCTAGCGGGAGGCACCGGGGAGCTGTTTTTT. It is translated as CASSLWGILAGGTGELFF.